This TCR beta chain was identified during a study of T cell responses to AZD1222 COVID-19 vaccine. The V and J ends lost 0 bases and 3 bases, in that order; junction bases with no gene match: 6. CDR1 and CDR2 (germline): SGHRS, YFSETQ. The CDR3 sequence is 16 residues long. This clone was seen more than once but under ten times. Generated by immunoSEQ multiplex PCR, the TCRdb table keeps only in-frame clones and is missing some. The table includes 140,000 to 150,000 clones, about 89% detected once. Material: peripheral blood, obtained on day 0 of MenACWY control vaccination. The J gene is TRBJ1-3, the V gene TRBV5-1; 7 nucleotides line up with TRBD1. The clonotype comes from an adult in good health. The CDR3 nucleotides are TGCGCCAGCAGCTTGGCAAGAGGGGGCGGTGGAAACACCATATATTTT. Translated: CASSLARGGGGNTIYF.